This T cell receptor beta chain was recorded in a study of CD8+ T cells in alopecia areata. Study-level results: Many of the expanded lesional clones endured in scalp and blood while on tofacitinib.

This clone showed up just a few times. The antigen is unknown. Investigators isolated RNA and reverse transcribed it into cDNA to act as the sequencing template. Repertoires were generated with immunoSEQ multiplex PCR, while TCRdb's copy carries only in-frame clones and drops some. The table records around 300,000 clones, roughly 63% of them present only once. The V gene lost 3 bases and the J gene lost 4 bases, with 6 bases spanning the gap. This CDR3 has 13 amino acids. The V gene's germline CDR1 is MNHEY and CDR2 SMNVEV (reference sequence). Described treatment: oral pan-JAK inhibitor, 5-10 mg twice daily.

This specimen consisted of CD4+ T cells sorted from blood, obtained around week 54, from a patient treated with tofacitinib. This clonotype originated in a human donor with alopecia areata. This chain links TRBV27 with TRBJ2-2; D is unresolved. The CDR3 loop is CASSLRFTGELFF. CDR3 nucleotides: TGTGCCAGCAGTTTGCGATTCACCGGGGAGCTGTTTTTT.